Sequencing of this TCR beta chain was carried out in a study of blood T cells in healthy people across ages. A J-beta primer mix and a sample-barcoded 5' primer were used in a second PCR of about 7 to 12 cycles. TCRdb used MiXCR to reprocess the 5' RACE reads, holding one entry per CDR3 protein. The data contain about 580,000 distinct CDR3 sequences, roughly 43% of them singletons. Per the germline V gene, CDR1 is MDHEN and CDR2 is SYDVKM. Trimming pared 3 bases from V and 0 bases from J, leaving 12 bases between. The CDR3 runs to 17 residues. Sequencing was carried out using blood. The clonotype was recovered from an elderly man in good health. The V call is TRBV28, the J call TRBJ2-6; TRBD2 is a possible D gene (5 bases). The CDR3: CASSLEAGFSGANVLTF. The CDR3 DNA follows: TGTGCCAGCAGTTTGGAGGCAGGTTTCTCTGGGGCCAACGTCCTGACTTTC.